This T cell receptor (beta chain) was obtained from a study of radiation and T cells in renal cell carcinoma. Using immunoSEQ multiplex PCR, the repertoire was profiled, and TCRdb retains in-frame clones only, with some absent. Of fewer than 200,000 clones listed, roughly nine tenths are singletons. The sample's time point: blood 4 weeks post-SBRT, at nephrectomy. Treatment meaning: 15 Gy SBRT to primary tumor, nephrectomy 4 weeks later. Nephrectomy followed 15 Gy stereotactic body radiation by 4 weeks. Serial blood draws occurred at baseline and 2 and 4 weeks post-SBRT. Study conclusions and caveats: In blood, top tumor clones expanded by 2 weeks, shrinking by 4. No pretreatment tumor biopsies were available for baseline clonotypes.

The ends were cut back, 0 bases at V and 2 bases at J, with 17 bases in the middle. The germline gives CDR1 SGDLS, CDR2 YYNGEE. The CDR3 totals 17 residues. This clone was counted a single time. What it recognizes is unknown. V is TRBV9 and J is TRBJ2-5; TRBD2 might be the D (5 bases). The clonotype was recovered from a woman in her forties or fifties with renal cell carcinoma. Sample: blood, taken from a patient whose treatment included radiotherapy and nephrectomy. CDR3 loop: CASSVGGRLGLQETQYF. As DNA, the CDR3 is TGTGCCAGCAGCGTAGGAGGCAGGCTCGGACTTCAAGAGACCCAGTACTTC.